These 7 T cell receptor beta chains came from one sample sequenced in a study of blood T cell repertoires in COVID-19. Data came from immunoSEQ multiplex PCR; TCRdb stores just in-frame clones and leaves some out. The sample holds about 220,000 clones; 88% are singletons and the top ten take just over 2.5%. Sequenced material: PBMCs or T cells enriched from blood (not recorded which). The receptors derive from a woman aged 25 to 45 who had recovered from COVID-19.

CDR3 loop: CASSAAGGEKLFF. The CDR3 DNA reads as TGTGCCAGTAGTGCCGCGGGCGGTGAAAAACTGTTTTTT. The V gene is TRBV19, the J gene TRBJ1-4; no clear D. The CDR3 consists of 13 residues. V was trimmed by 5 bases and J by 7 bases, leaving 11 bases between them. From germline, CDR1 is LNHDA and CDR2 SQIVND (reference sequence).

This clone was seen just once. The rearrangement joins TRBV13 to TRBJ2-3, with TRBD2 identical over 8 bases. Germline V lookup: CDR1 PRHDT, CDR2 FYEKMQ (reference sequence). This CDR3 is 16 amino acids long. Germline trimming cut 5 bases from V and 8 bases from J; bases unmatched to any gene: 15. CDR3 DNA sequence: TGTGCCAGCAGCCCGGCGGGGGGCGCCGGGGGGGGTACGCAGTATTTT. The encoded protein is CASSPAGGAGGGTQYF.

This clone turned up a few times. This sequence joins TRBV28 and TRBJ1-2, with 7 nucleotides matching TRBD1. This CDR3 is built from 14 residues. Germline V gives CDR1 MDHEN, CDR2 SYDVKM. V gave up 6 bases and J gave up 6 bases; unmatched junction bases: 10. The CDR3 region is CASSVTGFSDGYTF. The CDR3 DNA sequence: TGTGCCAGCAGCGTGACAGGGTTTAGTGATGGCTACACCTTC.

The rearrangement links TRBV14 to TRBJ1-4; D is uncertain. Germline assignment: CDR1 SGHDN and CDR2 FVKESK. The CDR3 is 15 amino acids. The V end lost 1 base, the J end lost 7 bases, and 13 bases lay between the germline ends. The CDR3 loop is CASSQGGPAGEKLFF. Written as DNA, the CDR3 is TGTGCCAGCAGCCAAGGAGGACCAGCGGGTGAAAAACTGTTTTTT. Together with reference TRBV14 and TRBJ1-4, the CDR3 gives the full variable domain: EAGVTQFPSHSVIEKGQTVTLRCDPISGHDNLYWYRRVMGKEIKFLLHFVKESKQDESGMPNNRFLAERTGGTYSTLKVQPAELEDSGVYFCASSQGGPAGEKLFFGSGTQLSVL.

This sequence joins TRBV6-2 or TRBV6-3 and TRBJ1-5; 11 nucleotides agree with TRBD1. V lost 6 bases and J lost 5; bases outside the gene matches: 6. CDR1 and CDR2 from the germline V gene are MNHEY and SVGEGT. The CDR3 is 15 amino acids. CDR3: CASSPGGQGDQPQHF. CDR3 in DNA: TGTGCCAGCAGCCCAGGGGGACAGGGGGATCAGCCCCAGCATTTT.

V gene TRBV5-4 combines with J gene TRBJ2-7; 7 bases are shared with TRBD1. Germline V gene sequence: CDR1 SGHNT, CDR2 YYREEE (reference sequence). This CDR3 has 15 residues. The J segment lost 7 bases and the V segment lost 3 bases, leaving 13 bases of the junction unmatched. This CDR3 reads CASSWDKTGYGEQYF. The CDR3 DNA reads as TGTGCCAGCAGCTGGGACAAGACAGGGTATGGTGAGCAGTACTTC.

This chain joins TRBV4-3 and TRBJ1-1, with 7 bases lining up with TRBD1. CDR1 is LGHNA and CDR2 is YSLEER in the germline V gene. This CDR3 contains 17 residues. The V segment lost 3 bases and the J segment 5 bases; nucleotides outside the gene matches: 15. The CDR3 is CASSQTGRFLRSTEAFF. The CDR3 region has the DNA TGCGCCAGCAGCCAGACAGGGAGGTTTTTAAGAAGTACTGAAGCTTTCTTT.